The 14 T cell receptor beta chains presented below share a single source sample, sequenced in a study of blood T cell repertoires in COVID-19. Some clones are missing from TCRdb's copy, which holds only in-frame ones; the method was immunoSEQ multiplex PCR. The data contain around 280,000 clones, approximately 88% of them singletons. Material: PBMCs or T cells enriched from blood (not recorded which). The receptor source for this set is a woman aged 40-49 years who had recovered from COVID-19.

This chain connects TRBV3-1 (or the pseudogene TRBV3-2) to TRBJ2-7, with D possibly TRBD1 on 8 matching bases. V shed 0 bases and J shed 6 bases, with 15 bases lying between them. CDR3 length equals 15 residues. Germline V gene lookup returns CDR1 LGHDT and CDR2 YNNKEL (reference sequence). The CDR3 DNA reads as TGTGCCAGCAGCCAAGATGGGGGGGGGACAGGCGAGCAGTACTTC. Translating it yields CASSQDGGGTGEQYF.

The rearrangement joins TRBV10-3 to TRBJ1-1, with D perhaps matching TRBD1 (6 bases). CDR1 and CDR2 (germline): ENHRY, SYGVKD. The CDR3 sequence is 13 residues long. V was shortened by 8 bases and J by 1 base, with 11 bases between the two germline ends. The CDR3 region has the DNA TGTGCCATCGGACAGTCGCGGAACACTGAAGCTTTCTTT. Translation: CAIGQSRNTEAFF.

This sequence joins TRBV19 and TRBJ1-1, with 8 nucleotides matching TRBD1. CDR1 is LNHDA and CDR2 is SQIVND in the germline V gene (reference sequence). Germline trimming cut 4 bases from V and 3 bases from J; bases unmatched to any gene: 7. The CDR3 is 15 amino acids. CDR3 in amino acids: CASSRTGTGHTEAFF. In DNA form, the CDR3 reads TGTGCCAGTAGTAGGACCGGGACAGGTCACACTGAAGCTTTCTTT.

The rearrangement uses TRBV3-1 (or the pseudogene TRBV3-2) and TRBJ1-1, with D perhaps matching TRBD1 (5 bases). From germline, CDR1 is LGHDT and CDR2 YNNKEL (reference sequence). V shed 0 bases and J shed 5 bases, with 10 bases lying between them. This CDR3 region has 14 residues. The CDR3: CASSQEGGITEAFF. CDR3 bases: TGTGCCAGCAGCCAAGAGGGGGGGATAACTGAAGCTTTCTTT.

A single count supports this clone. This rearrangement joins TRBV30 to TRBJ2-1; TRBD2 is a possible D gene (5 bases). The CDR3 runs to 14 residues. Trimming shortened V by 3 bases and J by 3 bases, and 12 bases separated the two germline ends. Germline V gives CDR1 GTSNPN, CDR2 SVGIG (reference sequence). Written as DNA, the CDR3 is TGTGCCTGGAGAGGAGAGGGATACTACAATGAGCAGTTCTTC. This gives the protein CAWRGEGYYNEQFF.

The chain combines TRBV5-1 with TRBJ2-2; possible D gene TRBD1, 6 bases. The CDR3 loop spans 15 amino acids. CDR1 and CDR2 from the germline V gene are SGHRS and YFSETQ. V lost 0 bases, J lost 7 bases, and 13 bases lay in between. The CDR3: CASSLDRTAIGELFF. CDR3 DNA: TGCGCCAGCAGCTTGGACAGGACAGCCATCGGGGAGCTGTTTTTT.

This CDR3 is CSVVGTGGGQETQYF. The CDR3 nucleotides read TGCAGCGTGGTCGGGACAGGGGGCGGCCAAGAGACCCAGTACTTC. This rearrangement joins TRBV29-1 to TRBJ2-5; 12 bases are a match to TRBD1. The CDR3 is 15 amino acids. The V gene's germline CDR1 is SQVTM and CDR2 ANQGSEA. Unmatched junction bases numbered 6, after V lost 6 bases and J lost 1 base.

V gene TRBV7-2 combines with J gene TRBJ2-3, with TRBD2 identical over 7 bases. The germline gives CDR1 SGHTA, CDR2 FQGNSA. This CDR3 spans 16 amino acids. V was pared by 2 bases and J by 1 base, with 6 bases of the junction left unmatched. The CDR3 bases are TGTGCCAGCAGCTTATCCGAGCTAGCGGGCACAGATACGCAGTATTTT. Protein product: CASSLSELAGTDTQYF.

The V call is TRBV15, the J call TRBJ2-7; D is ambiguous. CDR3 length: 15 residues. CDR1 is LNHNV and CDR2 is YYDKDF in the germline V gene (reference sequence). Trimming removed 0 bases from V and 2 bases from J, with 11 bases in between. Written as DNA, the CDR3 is TGTGCCACCAGCAGAGATAGCAGCCAACCCTACGAGCAGTACTTC. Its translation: CATSRDSSQPYEQYF.

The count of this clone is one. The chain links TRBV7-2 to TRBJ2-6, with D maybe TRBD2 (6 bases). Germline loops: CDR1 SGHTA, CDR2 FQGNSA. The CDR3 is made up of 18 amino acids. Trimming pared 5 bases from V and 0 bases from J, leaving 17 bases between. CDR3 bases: TGTGCCAGCAGCCTTCACGGTGTAGCGGCCTCTGGGGCCAACGTCCTGACTTTC. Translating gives CASSLHGVAASGANVLTF.

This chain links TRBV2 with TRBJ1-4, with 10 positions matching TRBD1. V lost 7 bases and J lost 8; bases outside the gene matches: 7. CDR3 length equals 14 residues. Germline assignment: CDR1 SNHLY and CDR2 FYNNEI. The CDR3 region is CASTRGTGDEKLFF. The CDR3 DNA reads TGTGCCAGCACGCGGGGGACAGGGGACGAAAAACTGTTTTTT.

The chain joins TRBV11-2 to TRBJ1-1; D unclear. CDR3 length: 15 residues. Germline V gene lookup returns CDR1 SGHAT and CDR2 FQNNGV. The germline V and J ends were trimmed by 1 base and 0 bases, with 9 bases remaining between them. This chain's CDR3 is CASSLGPTVNTEAFF. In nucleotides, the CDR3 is TGTGCCAGCAGCTTAGGGCCGACTGTGAACACTGAAGCTTTCTTT.

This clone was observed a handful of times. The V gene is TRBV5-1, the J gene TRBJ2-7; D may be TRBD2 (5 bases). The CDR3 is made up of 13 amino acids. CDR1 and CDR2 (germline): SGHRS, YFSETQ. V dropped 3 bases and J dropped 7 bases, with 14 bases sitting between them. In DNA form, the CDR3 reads TGCGCCAGCAGCTCCGAACCATCGGGGGAGCAGTACTTC. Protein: CASSSEPSGEQYF.

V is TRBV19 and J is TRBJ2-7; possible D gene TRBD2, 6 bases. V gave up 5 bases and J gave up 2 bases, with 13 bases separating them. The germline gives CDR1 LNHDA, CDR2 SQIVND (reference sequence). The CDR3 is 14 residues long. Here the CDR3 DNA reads TGTGCCAGTAGTGTCGGCGGGGTACCCTACGAGCAGTACTTC. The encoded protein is CASSVGGVPYEQYF.